Listed below are T cell receptor beta chains from one sample, sequenced in a study of technical replicates of blood from several donors. Libraries were prepared by immunoSEQ multiplex PCR; TCRdb keeps only in-frame clonotypes and omits some of them. Here the sample spans about 80,000 clones, approximately 94% being singletons. The sequenced sample consisted of T cells isolated from PBMCs. The receptor source for this set is a human donor in good health. The CDR3 runs from the conserved cysteine through the conserved F or W. A D gene is named only where the DNA matches it firmly. Not every row has a clone size; where given, it reads once, few, many or a size class.

clone size,V gene,J gene,D gene,CDR3 protein,CDR3 DNA
.,TRBV10-3,TRBJ2-6,TRBD2,CAISDLTSGRGGANVLTF,TGTGCCATCAGTGACCTGACTAGCGGGAGGGGTGGGGCCAACGTCCTGACTTTC
.,TRBV10-3,TRBJ2-7,.,CAISAPGTGYEQYF,TGTGCCATCAGTGCGCCGGGTACAGGTTACGAGCAGTACTTC
.,TRBV6-5,TRBJ1-3,.,CASSETGLGNTIYF,TGTGCCAGCAGTGAGACAGGTCTGGGAAACACCATATATTTT
.,TRBV27,TRBJ2-1,TRBD2,CASSFSGRAQFF,TGTGCCAGCAGCTTTAGCGGGAGGGCCCAGTTCTTC
.,TRBV18,TRBJ2-7,.,CASSPPTRTTYEQYF,TGTGCCAGCTCACCCCCCACGAGAACGACCTACGAGCAGTACTTC
few,TRBV19,TRBJ1-1,.,CASSIGGTEEAFF,TGTGCCAGTAGTATAGGTGGTACAGAAGAAGCTTTCTTT
.,TRBV6-1,TRBJ1-4,.,CASSYNEKLFF,TGTGCCAGCAGTTACAACGAAAAACTGTTTTTT
.,TRBV7-2,TRBJ2-1,.,CASSLVVGSYNEQFF,TGTGCCAGCAGCTTAGTGGTCGGGTCCTACAATGAGCAGTTCTTC
.,TRBV6-6,TRBJ2-5,TRBD1,CASGEHIGGGETQYF,TGTGCCAGCGGGGAACATATAGGGGGCGGGGAGACCCAGTACTTC
.,TRBV15,TRBJ2-7,TRBD2,CATSERAILGGSSYEQYF,TGTGCCACCAGCGAACGAGCCATCCTAGGCGGGAGTTCGTACGAGCAGTACTTC
.,TRBV5-1,TRBJ1-1,.,CASSLVGEGNTEAFF,TGCGCCAGCAGCTTGGTTGGGGAGGGGAACACTGAAGCTTTCTTT
.,TRBV15,TRBJ2-7,.,CATSREGGDEQYF,TGTGCCACCAGCAGAGAAGGCGGGGACGAGCAGTACTTC
once,TRBV4-3,TRBJ2-7,.,CASSQTIRGSGVYEQYF,TGCGCCAGCAGCCAAACCATCCGGGGTTCCGGGGTCTACGAGCAGTACTTC
.,TRBV9,TRBJ2-3,.,CASSVDSIGDTQYF,TGTGCCAGCAGCGTAGATAGCATCGGAGATACGCAGTATTTT
.,TRBV30,TRBJ1-2,TRBD1,CAWSRKGRGLYYGYTF,TGTGCCTGGAGTCGAAAGGGCAGGGGGCTTTACTATGGCTACACCTTC
.,TRBV7-3,TRBJ2-7,TRBD2,CASSLGLAGEEQYF,TGTGCCAGCAGCTTGGGACTAGCGGGAGAAGAGCAGTACTTC
once,TRBV25-1,TRBJ2-7,.,CATHDYEQYF,TGTGCCACACACGACTACGAGCAGTACTTC
.,TRBV5-1,TRBJ2-1,TRBD1,CASRPGTDKYNEQFF,TGCGCCAGCAGGCCCGGGACAGACAAGTACAATGAGCAGTTCTTC
.,TRBV21-1,TRBJ2-5,.,CASRGGTSGRSEETQYF,TGTGCCAGCAGGGGAGGGACTAGCGGGAGATCTGAGGAGACCCAGTACTTC
.,TRBV6-1,TRBJ2-1,TRBD2,CASSGQREINEQFF,TGTGCCAGCAGTGGGCAGCGGGAGATTAATGAGCAGTTCTTC
.,TRBV6-6,TRBJ1-4,TRBD1,CASSPGTGQEKLFF,TGTGCCAGCAGTCCCGGGACAGGTCAGGAAAAACTGTTTTTT
.,TRBV27,TRBJ1-5,TRBD1,CASSSGTGNQPQHF,TGTGCCAGCAGCTCCGGGACAGGGAATCAGCCCCAGCATTTT